This passage covers 7 T cell receptor beta chains from one sample sequenced in a study of radiation and T cells in renal cell carcinoma. Regarding time point: blood 4 weeks post-SBRT, at nephrectomy. Treatment denoted: 15 Gy SBRT to primary tumor, nephrectomy 4 weeks later. Repertoires were generated with immunoSEQ multiplex PCR, while TCRdb's copy carries only in-frame clones and drops some. The table has some 80,000 clones, around four fifths seen once. The input for sequencing was blood, taken from a patient whose treatment included radiotherapy and nephrectomy. The receptors come from a woman aged 55-70 years with renal cell carcinoma.

This chain connects TRBV29-1 to TRBJ1-2; no firm D call. The V end lost 3 bases, the J end lost 1 base, and 9 bases lay between the germline ends. The germline gives CDR1 SQVTM, CDR2 ANQGSEA. CDR3 length equals 13 residues. This CDR3 is CSVERGLNYGYTF. The CDR3 DNA reads TGCAGCGTTGAGCGCGGGCTTAACTATGGCTACACCTTC.

The chain has TRBV2 and TRBJ1-1, with a weak D call TRBD1 (5 bases). The CDR3 totals 15 residues. V was pared by 4 bases and J by 3 bases, with 15 bases between. Germline V CDR1 and CDR2: SNHLY, FYNNEI. In nucleotides, the CDR3 is TGTGCCAGCAGTGGAGGGGTCAGGGTTCACACTGAAGCTTTCTTT. It is translated as CASSGGVRVHTEAFF.

The V and J genes are TRBV28 and TRBJ1-2; D gene uncertain. There are 13 residues in the CDR3. V lost 2 bases and J lost 4, with 8 bases in between. CDR1 and CDR2 from the germline V gene are MDHEN and SYDVKM. This chain's CDR3 is CASSLSPVYGYTF. CDR3 bases: TGTGCCAGCAGTTTAAGCCCGGTCTATGGCTACACCTTC.

The chain carries TRBV18 and TRBJ1-1; 8 bases map to TRBD1. V lost 6 bases, J lost 5 bases, and 5 bases stayed unmatched. Germline CDR1 reads KGHSH; CDR2 reads LQKENI. There are 13 residues in the CDR3. The CDR3 here is CASSRTGRTEAFF. In nucleotides, the CDR3 is TGTGCCAGCTCTCGGACAGGGAGAACTGAAGCTTTCTTT.

V and J are TRBV11-2 and TRBJ2-5, with TRBD2 matching over 7 bases. The J segment lost 4 bases and the V segment lost 5 bases, leaving 10 bases of the junction unmatched. Germline-derived CDR1 and CDR2 are SGHAT and FQNNGV. This CDR3 is built from 15 residues. Written as DNA, the CDR3 is TGTGCCAGCAGCGCCCGGGGGGTGGGCGGAGAGACCCAGTACTTC. This encodes CASSARGVGGETQYF.

The J gene is TRBJ2-2, the V gene TRBV10-2; D may be TRBD2 (6 bases). V was clipped by 8 bases and J by 2 bases, with 30 bases between them. The CDR3 has 20 amino acids. Germline-derived CDR1 and CDR2 are WSHSY and SAAADI. The CDR3 nucleotides read TGCGCCAGCGTACGGGACTCTGGCTATCGTATTGGGTCAAACACCGGGGAGCTGTTTTTT. Translation gives CASVRDSGYRIGSNTGELFF.

This clone was seen a handful of times. CDR3 in DNA: TGCGCCAGCAGCCAAGTAGAGGCGGGGTCCCTTTTACGAGAGCAGTACTTC. Translation: CASSQVEAGSLLREQYF. This chain links TRBV4-1 with TRBJ2-7; a possible D gene is TRBD2 (6 bases). Germline V CDR1 and CDR2: MGHRA, YSYEKL. Trimming pared 1 base from V and 7 bases from J, leaving 23 bases between. The length of the CDR3 is 17 residues.